These T cell receptor beta chains were read from a single sample in a study of OX40 agonist ivuxolimab in advanced cancers. TCRdb's table, derived via immunoSEQ multiplex PCR, lists solely in-frame clones and lacks some. The sample carries about 70,000 clones, 88% recorded once. The sample here was CD4+ or CD8+ T cells sorted from blood, taken in a trial of the OX40 agonist ivuxolimab. The receptors come from an adult with an advanced solid tumor such as melanoma, head and neck, liver or kidney cancer. CDR3s include the opening cysteine and the closing phenylalanine or tryptophan. Fields, in order: CDR3 protein, CDR3 DNA, D gene, V gene, J gene, clone size. A D gene is named only where the DNA matches it firmly. A clone size is listed for some rows: how often the clone was seen (once, few, many), or a class if it is expanded.

CASSYSGPPTDEQFF,TGTGCCAGCAGTTACTCCGGGCCGCCGACCGATGAGCAGTTCTTC,NA,TRBV6-5,TRBJ2-1,NA
CASSETGLRTDTQYF,TGTGCCAGCAGTGAGACAGGGTTAAGGACAGATACGCAGTATTTT,TRBD1,TRBV2,TRBJ2-3,NA
CASSVGGSGNQPQHF,TGTGCCAGCAGTGTAGGGGGCTCGGGCAATCAGCCCCAGCATTTT,TRBD1,TRBV2,TRBJ1-5,few
CASSLGAGAGETQYF,TGTGCCAGCAGCTTAGGGGCGGGGGCTGGGGAGACCCAGTACTTC,NA,TRBV7-6,TRBJ2-5,NA
CASSQEGGGGGADTQYF,TGCGCCAGCAGCCAAGAGGGCGGCGGCGGTGGGGCAGATACGCAGTATTTT,NA,TRBV4-1,TRBJ2-3,NA
CASSSTSGSDNEQFF,TGTGCCAGCAGCTCGACTAGCGGGAGCGACAATGAGCAGTTCTTC,TRBD2,TRBV5-5,TRBJ2-1,NA
CAIDGHLGNEQFF,TGTGCCATTGATGGACACTTAGGCAATGAGCAGTTCTTC,NA,TRBV10-3,TRBJ2-1,NA
CASSFDLSYEQYF,TGTGCCAGCAGTTTCGACCTAAGCTACGAGCAGTACTTC,NA,TRBV28,TRBJ2-7,NA
CASSQVGGSNEQFF,TGTGCCAGCAGCCAAGTCGGAGGGTCTAATGAGCAGTTCTTC,NA,TRBV4-2,TRBJ2-1,NA
CASTHKGTGQPQHF,TGTGCCAGCACCCATAAGGGCACCGGACAGCCCCAGCATTTT,NA,TRBV28,TRBJ1-5,NA
CASGFGRLSYEQYF,TGTGCCAGCGGATTCGGGAGACTCTCCTACGAGCAGTACTTC,NA,TRBV7-8,TRBJ2-7,few
CASSELGGSYNEQFF,TGTGCCAGCAGTGAACTTGGGGGGTCCTACAATGAGCAGTTCTTC,NA,TRBV2,TRBJ2-1,NA
CASRERGGIQGPTF,TGTGCCAGCAGAGAAAGAGGGGGCATCCAGGGTCCCACCTTC,TRBD1,TRBV7-9,TRBJ1-2,NA
CASSERASGSYTDTQYF,TGCGCCAGCAGTGAGAGGGCTAGCGGGAGTTACACAGATACGCAGTATTTT,TRBD2,TRBV10-1,TRBJ2-3,NA
CASSSPSANEQFF,TGTGCCAGTAGTTCCCCTTCTGCCAATGAGCAGTTCTTC,NA,TRBV19,TRBJ2-1,NA
CASSVSYEQYF,TGTGCCAGCAGTGTTTCCTACGAGCAGTACTTC,NA,TRBV2,TRBJ2-7,NA
CASSGRGYNEQFF,TGTGCCAGCAGTGGAAGGGGATACAATGAGCAGTTCTTC,NA,TRBV5-8,TRBJ2-1,NA
CASSESTRGSRYGRSYEQYF,TGCGCCAGCAGTGAGTCGACTCGGGGGAGCAGATACGGGAGGTCTTACGAGCAGTACTTC,TRBD2,TRBV10-1,TRBJ2-7,NA
CASSLDLPNEQYF,TGTGCCAGCAGCTTAGATCTACCTAACGAGCAGTACTTC,NA,TRBV11-2,TRBJ2-7,few
CASSLDRNTQYF,TGCGCCAGCAGCTTGGACCGGAACACGCAGTATTTT,NA,TRBV5-1,TRBJ2-3,NA
CASSLAQIRGRTEAFF,TGTGCCAGCAGCTTGGCTCAAATCAGGGGGCGAACTGAAGCTTTCTTT,TRBD1,TRBV5-4,TRBJ1-1,NA
CASSLDSGAENIQYF,TGTGCCAGCAGCTTGGATAGCGGGGCCGAAAACATTCAGTACTTC,TRBD2,TRBV5-4,TRBJ2-4,NA
CASSPSLPYGYTF,TGTGCCAGCAGTCCGTCCTTACCCTATGGCTACACCTTC,NA,TRBV28,TRBJ1-2,NA
CASSPPGQGGGYTF,TGTGCCAGCAGTCCCCCAGGACAGGGGGGTGGCTACACCTTC,TRBD1,TRBV2,TRBJ1-2,NA
CASSYRHREPRNTIYF,TGTGCCAGCAGTTACCGGCACAGGGAACCCAGAAACACCATATATTTT,NA,TRBV6-5,TRBJ1-3,NA
CASSYRPSGSHEQYF,TGTGCCAGCAGTTACCGGCCTAGCGGGAGCCACGAGCAGTACTTC,TRBD2,TRBV6-5,TRBJ2-7,NA
CASRKNGGPSYEQYF,TGTGCCAGCAGGAAAAACGGGGGGCCATCCTACGAGCAGTACTTC,NA,TRBV6-5,TRBJ2-7,NA
CASSLDWPLYNEQFF,TGTGCCAGCAGCTTGGACTGGCCTCTTTACAATGAGCAGTTCTTC,NA,TRBV5-5,TRBJ2-1,few
CASSPGTGLYEQYF,TGTGCCAGCAGTCCCGGGACAGGGCTCTACGAGCAGTACTTC,TRBD1,TRBV13,TRBJ2-7,NA
CAWTPGRGGYTF,TGTGCCTGGACACCAGGGAGGGGTGGCTACACCTTC,NA,TRBV30,TRBJ1-2,NA
CASSVQLANEQFF,TGTGCCAGCAGCGTCCAACTAGCGAATGAGCAGTTCTTC,TRBD2,TRBV11-2,TRBJ2-1,NA
CASSPDGVGSEQYF,TGTGCCAGCAGCCCCGACGGGGTAGGTAGCGAGCAGTACTTC,NA,TRBV7-9,TRBJ2-7,NA
CASSLRLAGANEQYF,TGTGCCAGCAGTCTCCGACTAGCGGGGGCTAACGAGCAGTACTTC,TRBD2,TRBV27,TRBJ2-7,NA
CASSLDTYQETQYF,TGTGCCAGCAGCCTCGACACGTACCAAGAGACCCAGTACTTC,NA,TRBV11-1,TRBJ2-5,NA
CASSSTGITGGNTIYF,TGTGCCAGTAGTTCGACAGGGATCACCGGTGGAAACACCATATATTTT,TRBD1,TRBV19,TRBJ1-3,NA
CASTQGGNEQYF,TGTGCCAGCACTCAGGGGGGTAACGAGCAGTACTTC,NA,TRBV6-5,TRBJ2-7,NA
CASSSGGNSYEQYF,TGTGCCAGCAGCTCGGGCGGCAACTCCTACGAGCAGTACTTC,NA,TRBV7-9,TRBJ2-7,NA
CASSPDVGMAAFF,TGTGCCAGCTCACCCGACGTGGGGATGGCTGCTTTCTTT,NA,TRBV18,TRBJ1-1,NA
CASSVADSRDIQYF,TGTGCCAGCAGTGTAGCGGACTCGCGGGACATTCAGTACTTC,NA,TRBV2,TRBJ2-4,once
CASSTRGGDTAYNEQFF,TGTGCCAGCAGCACCCGAGGCGGGGACACAGCATACAATGAGCAGTTCTTC,NA,TRBV9,TRBJ2-1,NA
CASSADGIYQANYGYTF,TGTGCCAGTAGTGCGGACGGAATTTACCAAGCTAACTATGGCTACACCTTC,NA,TRBV19,TRBJ1-2,once
CASSLTSGAGYTF,TGTGCCAGCAGCTTAACAAGTGGGGCTGGCTACACCTTC,NA,TRBV7-3,TRBJ1-2,few
CASSLERGTDTQYF,TGTGCCAGCAGCTTAGAGCGGGGCACAGATACGCAGTATTTT,NA,TRBV7-8,TRBJ2-3,NA
CASTAKFGGSNQPQHF,TGTGCCAGTACCGCCAAGTTTGGGGGAAGCAATCAGCCCCAGCATTTT,NA,TRBV19,TRBJ1-5,NA
CAISESGGVGGNTIYF,TGTGCCATCAGTGAGTCCGGCGGGGTTGGTGGAAACACCATATATTTT,NA,TRBV10-3,TRBJ1-3,NA
CASSLGHGIAGGREQFF,TGTGCCAGCAGCTTAGGACATGGAATAGCGGGAGGGAGGGAGCAGTTCTTC,TRBD2,TRBV7-8,TRBJ2-1,NA
CASSPSTVSGNTIYF,TGTGCCAGCTCACCCTCGACGGTCTCTGGAAACACCATATATTTT,NA,TRBV18,TRBJ1-3,few
CASSLEQSSSYEQYF,TGTGCCAGCAGCTTAGAGCAGTCTAGCTCCTACGAGCAGTACTTC,NA,TRBV7-9,TRBJ2-7,NA
CASSRNPGQDSPLHF,TGTGCCAGCTCACGAAACCCGGGACAGGATTCACCCCTCCACTTT,TRBD1,TRBV18,TRBJ1-6,NA
CASSLQGGKAYGYTF,TGTGCCAGCAGTTTGCAGGGGGGGAAGGCCTATGGCTACACCTTC,TRBD1,TRBV28,TRBJ1-2,NA
CASSPLWNTEAFF,TGTGCCAGCAGCCCTCTCTGGAACACTGAAGCTTTCTTT,NA,TRBV14,TRBJ1-1,NA
CASSPGQLNVDTQYF,TGTGCCAGCAGTCCCGGACAGCTGAATGTGGATACGCAGTATTTT,NA,TRBV28,TRBJ2-3,NA